Included here is one T cell receptor (beta chain) sequence, with context. These data belong to a study of shared clonotypes between healthy human individuals. Produced via immunoSEQ multiplex PCR; TCRdb's table is partial and in-frame only. The sample contains over 2 million clones, 85% to 95% of which appear only once. CDR1 MGHDK and CDR2 SYGVNS come from the germline V gene. The ends lost 10 bases at V and 10 bases at J; junction bases unmatched: 12. The CDR3 contains 15 residues. Sequences were obtained from naive CD4+ T cells from PBMCs. Documented subset: CD45RA+ positively selected. The source of this sequence is a man aged 18 to 29 in good health. Some clones in this sample may be carry-over from other donors' samples. This chain uses TRBV25-1 with TRBJ2-1; 14 nucleotides line up with TRBD2. The CDR3 sequence is CAKAQGLAGVSEQFF. In DNA, the CDR3 is TGTGCCAAAGCACAGGGACTAGCGGGAGTTAGCGAGCAGTTCTTC.